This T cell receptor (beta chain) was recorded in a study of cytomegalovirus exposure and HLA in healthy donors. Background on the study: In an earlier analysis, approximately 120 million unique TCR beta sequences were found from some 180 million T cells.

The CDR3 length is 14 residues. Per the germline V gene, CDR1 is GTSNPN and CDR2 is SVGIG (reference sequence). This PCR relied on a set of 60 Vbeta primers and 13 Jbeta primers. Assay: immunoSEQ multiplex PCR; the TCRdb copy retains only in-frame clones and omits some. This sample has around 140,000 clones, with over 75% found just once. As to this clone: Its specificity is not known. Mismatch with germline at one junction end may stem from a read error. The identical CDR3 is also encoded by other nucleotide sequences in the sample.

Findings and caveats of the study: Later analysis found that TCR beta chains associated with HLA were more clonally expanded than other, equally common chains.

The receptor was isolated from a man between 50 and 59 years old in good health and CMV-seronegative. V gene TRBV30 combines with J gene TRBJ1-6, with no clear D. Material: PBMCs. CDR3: CAWNPRAGDSPLHF. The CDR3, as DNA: TGTGCCTGGAACCCGAGGGCTGGCGATTCGCCCCTCCACTTT.